The clone carrying this T cell receptor beta chain has just one count. Its matching antigen is unknown. Germline V gene lookup returns CDR1 MDHEN and CDR2 SYDVKM. The length of the CDR3 is 12 residues. With 8 bases removed from V and 11 bases from J, the gap between germline ends came to 18 bases. Amplification of TCR beta CDR3 regions used RNA as the template. Initially, a first-round RT-PCR of the TCR CDR3 employed the HTBI primer set. Using its own MiXCR run on the multiplex PCR reads, TCRdb lists one record per CDR3 protein. The table lists about 300,000 distinct CDR3 sequences, 15% to 20% of them singletons. No ophthalmopathy progression within 18 months constituted stable Graves' hyperthyroidism. The data belong to a study of T cells in Graves' hyperthyroidism and ophthalmopathy. Study as a whole: Peripheral blood was taken when the disease was first diagnosed, before any treatment began.

Whole-study findings and limits: A 13 V-J signature model discriminated ophthalmopathy versus stable hyperthyroidism.

The source material was blood. This clonotype originated in a man between 25 and 39 years old with Graves' hyperthyroidism. The chain uses TRBV28 and TRBJ1-1; weak D call: TRBD1 (5 bases). The CDR3 sequence: CASALGGAAAFF. DNA for the CDR3: TGTGCCAGCGCCCTCGGCGGGGCCGCGGCTTTCTTT.